These 31 T cell receptor beta chains originate from one sample sequenced in a study of cytomegalovirus exposure and HLA in healthy donors. It was with 60 Vbeta and 13 Jbeta primers that the PCR ran. The repertoire was sequenced with immunoSEQ multiplex PCR; TCRdb's copy has only in-frame clones and lacks some. The repertoire holds about 120,000 clones, roughly 80% seen once, with more than 8% in the top ten. Material: PBMCs. The receptors here all came from a female donor in good health and CMV-seropositive.

This clone has only a few counts. The chain has TRBV5-1 and TRBJ1-2, with a tentative D call TRBD1 (6 bases). The CDR3 runs 12 residues. Germline loops: CDR1 SGHRS, CDR2 YFSETQ. The V end lost 6 bases, the J end lost 5 bases, and 11 bases lay between the germline ends. The CDR3, as DNA: TGCGCCAGCACGGACAGAGAATATGGCTACACCTTC. This sequence encodes CASTDREYGYTF.

For the CDR3, the DNA is TGCGCCAGCAGCTTGGAGGGGGGGCGCGGGGGTGAGCAGTTCTTC. The encoded protein is CASSLEGGRGGEQFF. V usage is TRBV5-1 and J usage is TRBJ2-1, with a weak D call TRBD2 (7 bases). Germline V gene data show CDR1 as SGHRS and CDR2 as YFSETQ. Between the trimmed V and J ends, which lost 0 bases and 9 bases, there was a span of 16 bases. CDR3 length: 15 residues.

This chain joins TRBV6-5 and TRBJ1-5; 8 positions agree with TRBD1. Looked up from germline, CDR1 is MNHEY and CDR2 is SVGAGI. This CDR3 has 14 amino acids. The J segment lost 5 bases and the V segment lost 3 bases, leaving 3 bases of the junction unmatched. DNA of the CDR3: TGTGCCAGCAGTTATACAGGGGGGGATCAGCCCCAGCATTTT. As protein: CASSYTGGDQPQHF.

The rearrangement joins TRBV7-3 to TRBJ2-6; D not certain. CDR1 and CDR2 (germline): SGHTA, FQGTGA. The CDR3 sequence is 16 residues long. V was cut by 1 base and J by 0 bases, with 7 bases left in between. The CDR3 is CASSLRVASGANVLTF. CDR3 nucleotides: TGTGCCAGCAGCTTAAGAGTTGCCTCTGGGGCCAACGTCCTGACTTTC.

As DNA, the CDR3 is TGTGCCAGCAGCGGGTCTACTAGCGGGGAGAGAGATACGCAGTATTTT. Protein product: CASSGSTSGERDTQYF. The chain links TRBV9 to TRBJ2-3, with TRBD2 matching over 10 bases. The V segment lost 3 bases and the J segment 5 bases; nucleotides outside the gene matches: 9. Germline V gene data show CDR1 as SGDLS and CDR2 as YYNGEE. The CDR3 totals 16 residues.

Concerning this clone: Other DNA sequences within the sample encode an identical CDR3. The CDR3 region is CASSRDRNTEAFF. The CDR3 nucleotides are TGTGCCAGCAGCCGTGACAGGAACACTGAAGCTTTCTTT. The J gene is TRBJ1-1, the V gene TRBV7-2, with a weak D call TRBD1 (5 bases). The CDR3 contains 13 residues. The V end was cut by 5 bases, the J end by 1 base, with 8 bases between. Per the germline V gene, CDR1 is SGHTA and CDR2 is FQGNSA.

This clone was detected a few times. The chain links TRBV5-1 to TRBJ1-4; 8 positions match TRBD1. The germline CDR1 and CDR2 sequences are SGHRS and YFSETQ. Trimming at V came to 4 bases and at J to 7 bases, leaving 6 bases not matched to a gene. CDR3 length: 14 amino acids. In nucleotides, the CDR3 is TGCGCCAGCAGCGCGGACAGGGTTGGTGAAAAACTGTTTTTT. This encodes CASSADRVGEKLFF.

This clone was counted only a few times. The V and J genes are TRBV5-6 and TRBJ2-1; the D gene is possibly TRBD2 (6 bases). This CDR3 has 12 amino acids. Germline V gene sequence: CDR1 SGHDT, CDR2 YYEEEE. V shed 3 bases and J shed 6 bases, with 7 bases lying between them. CDR3 coding DNA: TGTGCCAGCAGCTCGACTAGCAATGAGCAGTTCTTC. Its translation is CASSSTSNEQFF.

This clone was picked up one time. This chain connects TRBV5-6 to TRBJ1-6, with a possible D match to TRBD1 (5 bases). CDR1 SGHDT and CDR2 YYEEEE come from the germline V gene. V was shortened by 1 base and J by 7 bases, with 12 bases between the two germline ends. There are 15 residues in the CDR3. In nucleotides, the CDR3 is TGTGCCAGCAGCTTGAATCAGGGCCGCAATTCACCCCTCCACTTT. Translated, it gives CASSLNQGRNSPLHF.

The V and J genes are TRBV21-1 and TRBJ2-7; TRBD1 is the table's D call and was not checked against the DNA. TRBV21-1 represents a pseudogene. CDR3 length: 14 amino acids. Here the CDR3 reads CASGHRGESYEQYF. CDR3 coding DNA: TGTGCCAGCGGACACAGGGGGGAGAGCTACGAGCAGTACTTC.

The J gene is TRBJ1-2, the V gene TRBV4-2, with D maybe TRBD1 (5 bases). This CDR3 spans 15 amino acids. From germline, CDR1 is LGHNA and CDR2 YNFKEQ. V was clipped by 0 bases and J by 8 bases, with 16 bases between them. The CDR3 spells CASSQDRDYFGGYTF. CDR3 sequence (DNA): TGTGCCAGCAGCCAAGACAGGGACTATTTTGGGGGCTACACCTTC.

This sequence joins TRBV27 and TRBJ2-1; D possibly corresponds to TRBD2 (6 bases). Germline assignment: CDR1 MNHEY and CDR2 SMNVEV (reference sequence). The CDR3 is 14 amino acids. V dropped 3 bases and J dropped 4 bases, with 10 bases sitting between them. CDR3 bases: TGTGCCAGCAGTTTGAGGCGGGGTTACAATGAGCAGTTCTTC. Residues: CASSLRRGYNEQFF.

The chain is built from TRBV13 and TRBJ1-4, with 7 positions matching TRBD1. CDR3 size: 13 residues. V lost 4 bases and J lost 10; bases outside the gene matches: 6. From germline, CDR1 is PRHDT and CDR2 FYEKMQ (reference sequence). CDR3 sequence (DNA): TGTGCCAGCAGCTCACAGGGGAGAGGAAAACTGTTTTTT. Its translation: CASSSQGRGKLFF.

The chain combines TRBV28 with TRBJ1-1, with TRBD1 matching 7 bases. Per germline, CDR1 MDHEN and CDR2 SYDVKM. CDR3 length equals 14 residues. V lost 8 bases and J lost 5; bases outside the gene matches: 11. CDR3 region: CASFLDRVGTEAFF. Written as DNA, the CDR3 is TGTGCCAGCTTTCTTGACAGGGTGGGAACTGAAGCTTTCTTT. The full variable domain, rest sourced from reference TRBV28 and TRBJ1-1, is DVKVTQSSRYLVKRTGEKVFLECVQDMDHENMFWYRQDPGLGLRLIYFSYDVKMKEKGDIPEGYSVSREKKERFSLILESASTNQTSMYLCASFLDRVGTEAFFGQGTRLTVV.

This rearrangement joins TRBV30 to TRBJ2-7; 9 nucleotides line up with TRBD1. V was clipped by 5 bases and J by 3 bases; unmatched bases: 5. CDR3 length: 13 residues. Per the germline V gene, CDR1 is GTSNPN and CDR2 is SVGIG (reference sequence). In nucleotides, the CDR3 is TGTGCCTGGGATGCGGACAGGGGCTACGAGCAGTACTTC. Translation gives CAWDADRGYEQYF.

V and J are TRBV2 and TRBJ2-3, with 11 bases that match TRBD2. This CDR3 contains 16 residues. Germline trimming cut 6 bases from V and 2 bases from J; bases unmatched to any gene: 7. Germline CDR1 and CDR2: SNHLY and FYNNEI. As DNA, the CDR3 is TGTGCCAGCAGACCCCTAGCGGGGGGCTTCACAGATACGCAGTATTTT. Its translation is CASRPLAGGFTDTQYF.

This clone was picked up a small number of times. The rearrangement joins TRBV7-3 to TRBJ2-5; tentative D call: TRBD2 (5 bases). Trimming stripped 4 bases from V and 5 bases from J, with 11 bases between. CDR1 and CDR2 (germline): SGHTA, FQGTGA. The CDR3 has 13 residues. The chain's CDR3 is CASSSGLLETQYF. CDR3 nucleotide sequence: TGTGCCAGCAGCTCCGGACTTCTCGAGACCCAGTACTTC.

The chain is built from TRBV5-4 and TRBJ2-3, with D maybe TRBD2 (6 bases). The germline V gene encodes CDR1 SGHNT and CDR2 YYREEE (reference sequence). V lost 6 bases, J lost 6 bases, and 17 bases lay in between. This CDR3 has 14 amino acids. The CDR3 nucleotides read TGTGCCAGCACCCTGTTTGGGGCGGGGGATACGCAGTATTTT. As protein: CASTLFGAGDTQYF. Complete variable domain (other parts from reference TRBV5-4 and TRBJ2-3): ETGVTQSPTHLIKTRGQQVTLRCSSQSGHNTVSWYQQALGQGPQFIFQYYREEENGRGNFPPRFSGLQFPNYSSELNVNALELDDSALYLCASTLFGAGDTQYFGPGTRLTVL.

CDR3 in DNA: TGTGCCTTCGGACAGAGCAATCAGCCCCAGCATTTT. This gives the protein CAFGQSNQPQHF. The V gene is TRBV30, the J gene TRBJ1-5; perhaps TRBD1 as D (6 bases). Germline values: CDR1 GTSNPN, CDR2 SVGIG (reference sequence). This CDR3 comprises 12 residues. V lost 7 bases to trimming and J lost 1 base, with 8 bases between them.

The gene calls are TRBV6-5 and TRBJ2-5; D call uncertain. This CDR3 is built from 14 residues. Germline CDR1 reads MNHEY; CDR2 reads SVGAGI. V shed 0 bases and J shed 5 bases, with 10 bases lying between them. CDR3 sequence: CASSYSVASETQYF. In nucleotides, the CDR3 is TGTGCCAGCAGTTACTCGGTGGCCTCGGAGACCCAGTACTTC.

The chain joins TRBV9 to TRBJ2-3; 10 nucleotides line up with TRBD2. Per germline, CDR1 SGDLS and CDR2 YYNGEE. This CDR3 has 16 residues. Trimming cost V 2 bases and J 5 bases; bases outside gene matches: 8. CDR3 nucleotide sequence: TGTGCCAGCAGCGTCAAGCTAGCGGGGGTGGTAGATACGCAGTATTTT. It translates to CASSVKLAGVVDTQYF.

The chain carries TRBV5-8 and TRBJ1-1; perhaps TRBD1 as D (6 bases). Germline-derived CDR1 and CDR2 are SGHTS and YDEGEE. V lost 5 bases and J 1 base, leaving 9 bases between the germline ends. The CDR3 extends over 13 amino acids. The CDR3 DNA follows: TGTGCCAGCAGATGGACAGAGAACACTGAAGCTTTCTTT. Its protein is CASRWTENTEAFF.

V usage is TRBV6-5 and J usage is TRBJ1-1; D unclear. The CDR3 runs 13 residues. Germline V gene sequence: CDR1 MNHEY, CDR2 SVGAGI. Deletions cut 2 bases from V and 4 bases from J, with 8 bases between. The chain's CDR3 is CASSYNGGTEAFF. CDR3 nucleotides: TGTGCCAGCAGTTACAATGGAGGCACTGAAGCTTTCTTT.

The sample holds one count of this clone. The chain carries TRBV7-8 and TRBJ2-1, with D perhaps matching TRBD2 (5 bases). Trimming took 4 bases from V and 7 from J, leaving 11 bases between them. Germline V gene data show CDR1 as SGHVS and CDR2 as FQNEAQ. The CDR3 loop spans 13 amino acids. CDR3 residues: CASSSGYGNEQFF. CDR3 nucleotides: TGTGCCAGCAGCTCGGGATATGGGAATGAGCAGTTCTTC.

The table lists this clone with a count of one. This chain joins TRBV28 and TRBJ1-6; D is unresolved. V gave up 6 bases and J gave up 2 bases, with 14 bases separating them. CDR1 is MDHEN, CDR2 SYDVKM, per germline. The CDR3 sequence is 16 residues long. The CDR3 nucleotides are TGTGCCAGCAGACCCTCTGGAGGGCCCTATAATTCACCCCTCCACTTT. It specifies CASRPSGGPYNSPLHF.

The genes are TRBV7-6 and TRBJ1-6; D not certain. This CDR3 is built from 13 residues. Germline loops: CDR1 SGHVS, CDR2 FNYEAQ. Trimming left V 2 bases short and J 3 bases short, with 2 bases between. This CDR3 reads CASSLLYNSPLHF. The CDR3 nucleotides read TGTGCCAGCAGCTTACTCTATAATTCACCCCTCCACTTT. The full variable domain, in which reference TRBV7-6 and TRBJ1-6 provide the parts outside the CDR3, is GAGVSQSPRYKVTKRGQDVALRCDPISGHVSLYWYRQALGQGPEFLTYFNYEAQQDKSGLPNDRFSAERPEGSISTLTIQRTEQRDSAMYRCASSLLYNSPLHFGNGTRLTVT.

The chain has TRBV27 and TRBJ1-4, with a possible D match to TRBD1 (6 bases). CDR1 is MNHEY, CDR2 SMNVEV, per germline (reference sequence). Trimming pared 5 bases from V and 8 bases from J, leaving 15 bases between. CDR3 size: 14 residues. The CDR3 here is CASSPGTQREKLFF. DNA of the CDR3: TGTGCCAGCAGTCCCGGGACACAGAGGGAAAAACTGTTTTTT.

The rearrangement uses TRBV11-2 and TRBJ1-1, with 8 bases identical to TRBD1. V trimming: 5 bases; J trimming: 0 bases; junction bases outside the gene matches: 5. This CDR3 spans 15 amino acids. Germline V lookup: CDR1 SGHAT, CDR2 FQNNGV. The CDR3: CASSRQGKMNTEAFF. CDR3 DNA: TGTGCCAGCAGCCGACAGGGGAAAATGAACACTGAAGCTTTCTTT.

The chain couples TRBV19 to TRBJ1-5; D is unclear. The CDR3 has 19 amino acids. Germline V CDR1 and CDR2: LNHDA, SQIVND (reference sequence). Trimming stripped 6 bases from V and 2 bases from J, with 26 bases between. The CDR3 region has the DNA TGTGCCAGTAGGTATCGCGGCAGGACGGCCTCCGGGGGCAATCAGCCCCAGCATTTT. Its translation: CASRYRGRTASGGNQPQHF.

Only a few counts were recorded for this clone. V is TRBV2 and J is TRBJ1-1; D is unresolved. V shed 4 bases and J shed 3 bases, with 6 bases lying between them. The CDR3 runs 12 residues. Looked up from germline, CDR1 is SNHLY and CDR2 is FYNNEI. Here the CDR3 reads CASSAGYTEAFF. CDR3 sequence (DNA): TGTGCCAGCAGTGCGGGATACACTGAAGCTTTCTTT.

J is TRBJ1-2 and V is TRBV29-1, with TRBD1 matching 8 bases. Germline V gives CDR1 SQVTM, CDR2 ANQGSEA. CDR3 length: 16 amino acids. V shed 3 bases, J shed 6 bases, and the junction held 15 bases outside the gene matches. The CDR3 DNA follows: TGCAGCGTTGAGGTGACACAGGGGGTTGCCCTGAATGGCTACACCTTC. The encoded protein is CSVEVTQGVALNGYTF.